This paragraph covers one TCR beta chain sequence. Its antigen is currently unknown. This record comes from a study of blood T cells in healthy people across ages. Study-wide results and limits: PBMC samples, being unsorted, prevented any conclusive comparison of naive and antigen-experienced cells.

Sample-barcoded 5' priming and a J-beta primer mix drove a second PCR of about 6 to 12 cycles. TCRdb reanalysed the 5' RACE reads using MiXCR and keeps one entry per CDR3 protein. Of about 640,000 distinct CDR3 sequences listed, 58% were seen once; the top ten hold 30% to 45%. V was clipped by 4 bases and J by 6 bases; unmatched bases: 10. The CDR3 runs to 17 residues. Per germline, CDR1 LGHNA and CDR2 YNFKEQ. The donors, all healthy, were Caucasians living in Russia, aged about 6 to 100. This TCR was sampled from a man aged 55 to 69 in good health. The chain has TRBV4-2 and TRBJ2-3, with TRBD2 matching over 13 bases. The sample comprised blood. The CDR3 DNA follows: TGTGCCAGCAGCCGAAATGCCGGGACTAGCGGGGTGGATACGCAGTATTTT. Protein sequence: CASSRNAGTSGVDTQYF.